This T cell receptor (beta chain) was sequenced in a study of blood T cell repertoires in COVID-19 (dated by TCRdb to 2020 to 2022). Turning to the overall study: The collaborator samples originated in the United States, Italy and Spain and spanned the acute and convalescent phases of COVID-19. The prospective study material was composed of cDNA or gDNA derived from T cells, B-cell-depleted T cells, or PBMCs. Deeply sampled blood TCRbeta repertoires from subjects exposed to, actively infected with, or recovered from COVID-19 were included in the dataset. A freely available public database, intended as a resource for researchers studying the immune response to SARS-CoV-2, is where the repertoires were released. The samples were drawn from the first 160 participants of the ongoing ImmuneRACE study and from 1,254 subjects provided by 6 global collaborators. A de-identified subject ID, COVID-19 status, age in years and sex were almost always included in the sample metadata. Where available, HLA class I and class II types were taken from metadata supplied by the sample provider and were not determined by assay-based typing.

Concerning this clone: The target of this receptor is not known. Base quality data are lacking; no much larger clone is found one base away.

The collaborating institutions used their own protocols to collect whole blood in K2EDTA tubes. For TCRbeta analysis, collaborators shipped samples as frozen whole blood, isolated PBMCs, or DNA extracted from either of those sample types. The full study reports these points: The amount of clinical and demographic metadata varied by source and participant and was provided uncurated.

TCRbeta CDR3 regions were amplified from genomic DNA using the immunoSEQ Assay, a bias-controlled multiplex PCR. The paper's processing steps were these. The number of nucleated cells in each sample was estimated from the amplification of reference gene primers within the assay. Sequence reads were collapsed and filtered to measure the absolute abundance of every unique TCRbeta CDR3 rearrangement. Productive Simpson clonality was computed per sample as the square root of Simpson's diversity index over productive rearrangements. TCRdb's version of the immuneACCESS table is confined to in-frame rearrangements and falls short of the full clone set. An unresolved V gene accounts for under half of the shortfall where checked; the remainder is of unknown origin. The V and J calls and clone size are taken from that table; D and trimming were inferred from the DNA. This sample gives 200,000 to 250,000 clones in total; under 90% of them show up just once. About 4.1% of the sample belongs to the ten largest clones.

Reading from cysteine to phenylalanine, the CDR3 counts 14 amino acids. Solely the CDR3 DNA is kept, with 42 bases framed from the first base. Via the germline V gene, CDR1 is LGHNT and CDR2 FRNRAP. The germline V end is reduced by 8 bases and the J end by 4 bases; junction bases left unmatched: 9. This receptor was identified in a man between 45 and 60 years old with acute or convalescent COVID-19. The sequenced sample consisted of peripheral blood. This chain is built from TRBV12-5 and TRBJ2-7; a stretch of 9 junction bases matches TRBD1. This receptor carries the CDR3 CASNSGQGRYEQYF. The sequenced DNA: TGTGCTAGTAACTCGGGACAGGGAAGGTACGAGCAGTACTTC.